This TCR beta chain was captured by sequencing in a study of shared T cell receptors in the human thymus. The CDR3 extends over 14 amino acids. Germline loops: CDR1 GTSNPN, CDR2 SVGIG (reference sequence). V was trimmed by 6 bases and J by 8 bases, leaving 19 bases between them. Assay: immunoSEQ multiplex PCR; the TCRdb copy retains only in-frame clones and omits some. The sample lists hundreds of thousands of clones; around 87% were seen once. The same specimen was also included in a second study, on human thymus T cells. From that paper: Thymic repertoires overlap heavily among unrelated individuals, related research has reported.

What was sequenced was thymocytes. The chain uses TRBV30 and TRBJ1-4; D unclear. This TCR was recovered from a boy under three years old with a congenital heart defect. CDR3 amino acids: CACTLPEVKEKLFF. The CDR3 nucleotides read TGTGCCTGCACCCTGCCCGAGGTTAAGGAAAAACTGTTTTTT.